Given below is one TCR beta chain in context. The data derive from a study of blood T cell repertoires in COVID-19. Data came from immunoSEQ multiplex PCR; TCRdb stores just in-frame clones and leaves some out. The profile shows approximately 260,000 clones, around 92% of them singletons. Cohort placement rested on clinical history that participants reported themselves. There are 14 residues in the CDR3. With 5 bases clipped from V and 6 bases from J, the junction kept 8 bases outside the gene matches. Germline V gene sequence: CDR1 SEHNR, CDR2 FQNEAQ (reference sequence). This clonotype was obtained from an older woman who had recovered from COVID-19. The chain is built from TRBV7-9 and TRBJ1-2; TRBD1 matches 8 bases. The sample comprised PBMCs or T cells enriched from blood (not recorded which). The CDR3: CASSGKDRDNGYTF. The CDR3 nucleotides read TGTGCCAGCAGCGGAAAGGACAGGGATAATGGCTACACCTTC.